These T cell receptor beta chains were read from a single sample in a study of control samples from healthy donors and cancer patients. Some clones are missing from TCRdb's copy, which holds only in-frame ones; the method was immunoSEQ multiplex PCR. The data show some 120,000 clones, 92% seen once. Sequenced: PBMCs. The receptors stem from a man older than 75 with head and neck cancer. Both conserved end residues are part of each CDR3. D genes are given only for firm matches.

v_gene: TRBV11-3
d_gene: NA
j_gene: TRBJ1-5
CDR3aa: CASSFKLEGGQPQHF
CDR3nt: TGTGCCAGCAGCTTTAAATTGGAGGGTGGTCAGCCCCAGCATTTT

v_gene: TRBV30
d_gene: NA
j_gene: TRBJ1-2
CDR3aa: CAWSPKGRGDFYGYTF
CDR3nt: TGTGCCTGGAGTCCAAAGGGACGTGGGGACTTCTATGGCTACACCTTC

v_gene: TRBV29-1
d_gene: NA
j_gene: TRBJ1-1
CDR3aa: CSARAAGYTEAFF
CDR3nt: TGCAGCGCTCGGGCCGCGGGTTACACTGAAGCTTTCTTT

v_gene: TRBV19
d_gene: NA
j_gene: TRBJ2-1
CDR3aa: CASSFLGGPLGNEQFF
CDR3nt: TGTGCCAGTAGTTTCCTGGGGGGGCCGCTTGGGAATGAGCAGTTCTTC

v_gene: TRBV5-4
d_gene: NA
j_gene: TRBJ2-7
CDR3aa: CASSLPGRLEQYF
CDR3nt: TGTGCCAGCAGCTTGCCAGGGAGGTTAGAGCAGTACTTC

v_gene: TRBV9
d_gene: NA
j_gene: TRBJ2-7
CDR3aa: CASSVGQPQYF
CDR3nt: TGTGCCAGCAGCGTAGGACAGCCGCAGTACTTC

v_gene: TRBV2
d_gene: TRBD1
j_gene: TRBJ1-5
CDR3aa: CASSSDRPSLQPQHF
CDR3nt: TGTGCCAGCAGTTCGGACAGGCCGTCTCTTCAGCCCCAGCATTTT

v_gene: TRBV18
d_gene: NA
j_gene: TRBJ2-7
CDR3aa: CASSPASGTSAEYF
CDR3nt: TGTGCCAGCTCACCAGCCTCCGGGACCTCGGCTGAGTACTTC

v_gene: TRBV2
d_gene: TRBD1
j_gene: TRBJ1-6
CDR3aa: CASALRDSPNSPLHF
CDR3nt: TGTGCCAGTGCTTTAAGGGACAGTCCAAATTCACCCCTCCACTTT

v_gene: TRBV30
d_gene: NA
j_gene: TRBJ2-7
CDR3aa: CAWTARVLGEQYF
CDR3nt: TGTGCCTGGACTGCGCGAGTTCTGGGAGAGCAGTACTTC

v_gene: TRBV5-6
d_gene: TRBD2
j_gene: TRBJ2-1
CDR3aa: CASSPGGTSSYNEQFF
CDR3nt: TGTGCCAGCAGCCCTGGAGGGACTAGCTCCTACAATGAGCAGTTCTTC

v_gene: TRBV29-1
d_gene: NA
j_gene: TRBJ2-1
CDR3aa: CSVAWVDNEQFF
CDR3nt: TGCAGCGTAGCTTGGGTAGACAATGAGCAGTTCTTC

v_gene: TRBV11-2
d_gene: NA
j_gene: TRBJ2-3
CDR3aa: CASSSLGATDTQYF
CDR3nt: TGTGCCAGCAGCTCCCTCGGAGCCACAGATACGCAGTATTTT

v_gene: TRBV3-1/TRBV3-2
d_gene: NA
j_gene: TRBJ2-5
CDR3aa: CASSQGRIQETQYF
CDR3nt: TGTGCCAGCAGCCAAGGACGGATCCAAGAGACCCAGTACTTC